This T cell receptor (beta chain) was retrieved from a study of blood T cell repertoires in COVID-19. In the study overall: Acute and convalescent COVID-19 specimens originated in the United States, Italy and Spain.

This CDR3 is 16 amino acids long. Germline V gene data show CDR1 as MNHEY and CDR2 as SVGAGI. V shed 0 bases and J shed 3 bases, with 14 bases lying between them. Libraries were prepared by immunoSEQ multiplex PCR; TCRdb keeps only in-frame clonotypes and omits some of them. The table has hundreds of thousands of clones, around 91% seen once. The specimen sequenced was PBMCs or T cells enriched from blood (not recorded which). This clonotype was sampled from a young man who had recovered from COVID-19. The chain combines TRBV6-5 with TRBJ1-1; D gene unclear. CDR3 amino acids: CASSYSTRGRHTEAFF. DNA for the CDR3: TGTGCCAGCAGTTACTCGACTCGTGGGAGACACACTGAAGCTTTCTTT.